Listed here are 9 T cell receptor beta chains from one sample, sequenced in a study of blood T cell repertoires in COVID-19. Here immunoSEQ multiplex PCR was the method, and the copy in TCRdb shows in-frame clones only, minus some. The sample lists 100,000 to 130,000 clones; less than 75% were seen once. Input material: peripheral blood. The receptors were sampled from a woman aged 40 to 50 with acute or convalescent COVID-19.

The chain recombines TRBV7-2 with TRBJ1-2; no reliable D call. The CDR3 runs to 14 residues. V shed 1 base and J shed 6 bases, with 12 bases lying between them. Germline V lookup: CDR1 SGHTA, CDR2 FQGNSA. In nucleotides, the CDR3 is TGTGCCAGCAGCTTAGTAACCCGAGGAGATGGCTACACCTTC. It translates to CASSLVTRGDGYTF.

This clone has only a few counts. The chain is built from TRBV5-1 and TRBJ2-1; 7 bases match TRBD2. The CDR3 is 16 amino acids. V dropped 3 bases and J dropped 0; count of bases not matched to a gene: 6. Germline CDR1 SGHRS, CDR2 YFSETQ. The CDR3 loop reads CASSSGGGSSYNEQFF. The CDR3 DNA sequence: TGCGCCAGCAGCTCGGGAGGCGGTAGCTCCTACAATGAGCAGTTCTTC.

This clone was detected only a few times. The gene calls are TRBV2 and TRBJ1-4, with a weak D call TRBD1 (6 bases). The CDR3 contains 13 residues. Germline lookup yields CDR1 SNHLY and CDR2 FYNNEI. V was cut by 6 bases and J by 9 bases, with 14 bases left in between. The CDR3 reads CASRWGPEQKLFF. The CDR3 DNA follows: TGTGCCAGCAGATGGGGGCCGGAACAAAAACTGTTTTTT.

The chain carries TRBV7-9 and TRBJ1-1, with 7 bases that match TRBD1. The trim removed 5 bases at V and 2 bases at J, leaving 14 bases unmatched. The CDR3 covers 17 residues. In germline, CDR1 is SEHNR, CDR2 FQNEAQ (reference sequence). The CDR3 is CASSPQGGASSNTEAFF. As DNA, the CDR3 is TGTGCCAGCAGCCCTCAAGGGGGCGCGAGTAGTAACACTGAAGCTTTCTTT.

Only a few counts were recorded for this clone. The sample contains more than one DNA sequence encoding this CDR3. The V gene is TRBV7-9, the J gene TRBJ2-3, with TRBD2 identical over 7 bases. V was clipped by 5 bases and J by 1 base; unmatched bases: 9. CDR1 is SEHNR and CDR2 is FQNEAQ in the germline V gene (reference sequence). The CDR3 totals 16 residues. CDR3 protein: CASSPGRGGGTDTQYF. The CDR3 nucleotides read TGTGCCAGCAGCCCGGGACGCGGGGGAGGCACAGATACGCAGTATTTT.

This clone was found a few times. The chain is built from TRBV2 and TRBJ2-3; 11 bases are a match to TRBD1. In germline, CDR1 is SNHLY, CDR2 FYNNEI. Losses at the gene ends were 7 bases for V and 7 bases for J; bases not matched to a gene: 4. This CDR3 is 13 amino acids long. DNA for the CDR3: TGTGCCAGCATTCGGGACAGGGGGAATACGCAGTATTTT. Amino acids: CASIRDRGNTQYF.

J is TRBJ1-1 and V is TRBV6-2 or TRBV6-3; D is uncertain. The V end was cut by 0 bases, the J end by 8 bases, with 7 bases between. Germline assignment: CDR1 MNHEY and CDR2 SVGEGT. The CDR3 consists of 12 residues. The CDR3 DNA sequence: TGTGCCAGCAGTTACTCGGGGAGGGAAGCTTTCTTT. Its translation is CASSYSGREAFF.

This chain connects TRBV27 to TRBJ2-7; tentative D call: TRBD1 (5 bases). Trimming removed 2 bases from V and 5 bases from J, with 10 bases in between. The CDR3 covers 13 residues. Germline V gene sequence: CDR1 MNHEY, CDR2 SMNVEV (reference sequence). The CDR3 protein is CASSLRVRDEQYF. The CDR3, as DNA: TGTGCCAGCAGTTTAAGGGTCAGGGACGAGCAGTACTTC.

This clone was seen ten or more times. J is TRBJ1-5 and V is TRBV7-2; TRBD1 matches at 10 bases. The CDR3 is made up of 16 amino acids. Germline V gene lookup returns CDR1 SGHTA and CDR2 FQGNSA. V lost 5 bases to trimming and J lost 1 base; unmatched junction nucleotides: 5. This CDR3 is CASSDWTGGSNQPQHF. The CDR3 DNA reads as TGTGCCAGCAGCGACTGGACAGGGGGGAGCAATCAGCCCCAGCATTTT.